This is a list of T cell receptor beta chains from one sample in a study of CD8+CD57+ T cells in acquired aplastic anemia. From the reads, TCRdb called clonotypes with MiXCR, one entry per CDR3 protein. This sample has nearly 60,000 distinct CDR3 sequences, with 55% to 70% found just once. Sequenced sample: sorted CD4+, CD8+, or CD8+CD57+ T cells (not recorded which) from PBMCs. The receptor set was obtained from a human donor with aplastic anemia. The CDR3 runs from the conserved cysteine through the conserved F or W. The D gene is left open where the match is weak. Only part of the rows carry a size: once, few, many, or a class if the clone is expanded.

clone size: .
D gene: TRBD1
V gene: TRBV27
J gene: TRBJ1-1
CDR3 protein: CASSAQQGALAEAFF
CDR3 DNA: TGTGCCAGCAGTGCCCAACAGGGGGCGCTGGCCGAAGCTTTCTTT

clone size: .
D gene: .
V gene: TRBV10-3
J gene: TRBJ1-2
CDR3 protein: CAISESSGTFYGYTF
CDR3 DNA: TGTGCCATCAGTGAGTCCTCTGGGACGTTCTATGGCTACACCTTC

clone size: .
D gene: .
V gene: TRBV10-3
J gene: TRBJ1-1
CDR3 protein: CAISESSGNTEAFF
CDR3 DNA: TGTGCCATCAGTGAGTCGAGCGGGAACACTGAAGCTTTCTTT

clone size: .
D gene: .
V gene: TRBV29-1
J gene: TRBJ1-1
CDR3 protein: CSVDAYTEAFF
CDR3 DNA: TGCAGCGTTGATGCCTACACTGAAGCTTTCTTT

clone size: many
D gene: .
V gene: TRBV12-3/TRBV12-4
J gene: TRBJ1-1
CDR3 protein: CASSRYREEAFF
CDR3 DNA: TGTGCCAGCAGCCGATACCGCGAAGAAGCTTTCTTT

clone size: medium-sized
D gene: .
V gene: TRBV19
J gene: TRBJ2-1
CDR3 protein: CASSFGPEQFF
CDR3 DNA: TGTGCCAGTAGTTTCGGACCAGAGCAGTTCTTC

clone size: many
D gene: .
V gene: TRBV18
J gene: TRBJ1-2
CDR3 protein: CASSRGVIYGYTF
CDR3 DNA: TGTGCCAGCTCACGAGGGGTCATCTATGGCTACACCTTC

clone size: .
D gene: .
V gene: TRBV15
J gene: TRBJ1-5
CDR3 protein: CATSRVKYQPQHF
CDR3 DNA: TGTGCCACCAGCAGAGTAAAGTATCAGCCCCAGCATTTT

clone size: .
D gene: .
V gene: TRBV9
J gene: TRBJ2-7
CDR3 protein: CASERGGSVSYEQYF
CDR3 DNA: TGTGCCAGCGAGAGGGGGGGCAGTGTATCCTACGAGCAGTACTTC

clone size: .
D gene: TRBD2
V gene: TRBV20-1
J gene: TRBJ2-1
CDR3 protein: CSAREKLAGGTGSHNEQCF
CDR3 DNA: TGCAGTGCTAGAGAAAAACTAGCGGGGGGGACCGGCTCCCACAATGAGCAGTGCTTC

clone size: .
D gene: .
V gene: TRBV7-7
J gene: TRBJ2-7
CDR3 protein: CASSLALEVSYEQYF
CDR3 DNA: TGTGCTAGCAGCTTAGCCCTGGAGGTTTCTTACGAACAGTACTTC

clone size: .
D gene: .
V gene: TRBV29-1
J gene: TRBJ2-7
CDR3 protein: CSVLPGGNEQYF
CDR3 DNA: TGCAGCGTTCTACCGGGCGGTAACGAGCAGTACTTC

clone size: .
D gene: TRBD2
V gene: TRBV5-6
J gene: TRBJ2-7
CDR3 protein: CASSLLAGGYEQYF
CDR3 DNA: TGTGCCAGCAGCTTACTAGCGGGTGGCTACGAGCAGTACTTC

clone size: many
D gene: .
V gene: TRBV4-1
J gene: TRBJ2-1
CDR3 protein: CASSQDLGEQFF
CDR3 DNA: TGCGCCAGCAGCCAAGATCTAGGTGAGCAGTTCTTC

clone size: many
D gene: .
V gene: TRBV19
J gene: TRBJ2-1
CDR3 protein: CASSISSWQENEQFF
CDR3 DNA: TGTGCCAGTAGTATTTCATCCTGGCAGGAAAATGAGCAGTTCTTC

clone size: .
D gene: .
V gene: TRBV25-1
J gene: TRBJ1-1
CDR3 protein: CASSGSPRNTEAFF
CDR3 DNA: TGTGCCAGCAGTGGTAGTCCCCGGAACACTGAAGCTTTCTTC

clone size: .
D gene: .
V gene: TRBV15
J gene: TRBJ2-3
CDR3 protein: CATSGRQASTDTQYF
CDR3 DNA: TGTGCCACCAGCGGTCGACAGGCTAGCACAGATACGCAGTATTTT

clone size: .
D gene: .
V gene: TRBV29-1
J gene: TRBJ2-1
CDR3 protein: CSVETVNEQFF
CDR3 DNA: TGCAGCGTTGAAACCGTAAATGAGCAGTTCTTC

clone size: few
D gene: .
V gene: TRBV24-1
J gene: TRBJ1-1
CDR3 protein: CATSDAGSTEASF
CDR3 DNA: TGTGCCACCAGTGATGCGGGGAGCACTGAAGCTTCCTTT

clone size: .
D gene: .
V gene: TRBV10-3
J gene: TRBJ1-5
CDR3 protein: CAISDRAGDSNQPQHF
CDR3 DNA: TGTGCCATCAGTGATCGGGCAGGCGATAGCAATCAGCCCCAGCATTTT

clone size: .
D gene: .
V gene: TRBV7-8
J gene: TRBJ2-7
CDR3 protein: CASRNSREQYF
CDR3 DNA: TGTGCCAGTAGGAACAGTCGCGAGCAGTACTTC

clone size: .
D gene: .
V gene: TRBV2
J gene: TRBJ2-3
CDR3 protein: CASSTGGGVTQYF
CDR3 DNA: TGTGCCAGCAGTACCGGAGGGGGTGTTACGCAGTATTTT

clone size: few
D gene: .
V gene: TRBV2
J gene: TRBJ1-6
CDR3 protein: CASSPQGQNSPLHF
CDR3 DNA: TGTGCCAGCAGTCCACAGGGCCAGAATTCACCCCTCCACTTT

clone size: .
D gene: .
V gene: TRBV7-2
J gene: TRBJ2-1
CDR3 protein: CASGGGTHNEQFF
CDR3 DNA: TGTGCCAGCGGTGGGGGAACTCACAATGAGCAGTTCTTC

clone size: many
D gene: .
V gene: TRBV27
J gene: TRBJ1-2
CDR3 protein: CASSFGPGWGYTF
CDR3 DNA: TGTGCCAGCAGTTTTGGACCAGGTTGGGGCTACACCTTC

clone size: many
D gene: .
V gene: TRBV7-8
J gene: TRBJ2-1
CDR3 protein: CASSSPRGGGYEQFF
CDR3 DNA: TGTGCCAGCAGCTCGCCCAGGGGCGGGGGTTATGAGCAGTTCTTC

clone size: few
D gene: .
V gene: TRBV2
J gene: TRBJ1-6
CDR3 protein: CASRAESDPSPLHF
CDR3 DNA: TGTGCCAGCAGAGCTGAATCGGACCCTTCACCCCTCCACTTT

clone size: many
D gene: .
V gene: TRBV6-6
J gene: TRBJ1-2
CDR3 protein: CASSYSGHRWDYGYTF
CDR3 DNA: TGTGCCAGCAGTTACTCGGGACACCGATGGGACTATGGCTACACCTTC

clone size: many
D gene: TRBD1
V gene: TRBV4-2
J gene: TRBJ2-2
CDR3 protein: CASSLGQDAGELFF
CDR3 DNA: TGTGCCAGCAGCCTCGGACAGGACGCCGGGGAGCTGTTTTTT

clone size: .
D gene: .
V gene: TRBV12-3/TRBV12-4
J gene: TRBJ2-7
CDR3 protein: CASSLRKSDYSYEQYF
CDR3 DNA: TGTGCCAGCAGTTTAAGAAAAAGCGATTACTCCTACGAGCAGTACTTC

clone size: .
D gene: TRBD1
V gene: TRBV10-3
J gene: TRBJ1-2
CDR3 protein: CAISESQGVFVGYTF
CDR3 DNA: TGTGCCATCAGTGAGAGCCAGGGGGTATTTGTTGGCTACACCTTC

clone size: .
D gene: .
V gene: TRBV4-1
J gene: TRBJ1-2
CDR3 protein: CVSSQDSINYGYTF
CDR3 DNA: TGCGTCAGCAGCCAGGATAGCATTAACTATGGCTACACCTTC

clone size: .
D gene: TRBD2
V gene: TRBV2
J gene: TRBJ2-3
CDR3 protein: CASSDASGGTDTQYF
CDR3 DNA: TGTGCCAGCAGTGATGCTAGCGGGGGGACAGATACGCAGTATTTT

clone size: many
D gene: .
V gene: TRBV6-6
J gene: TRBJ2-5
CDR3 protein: CASTHLVQETQYF
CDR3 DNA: TGTGCCAGCACCCACCTCGTCCAAGAGACCCAGTACTTC

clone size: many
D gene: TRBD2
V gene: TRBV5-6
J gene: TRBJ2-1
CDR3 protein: CASSFGGLADNEQFF
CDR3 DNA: TGTGCCAGCAGCTTTGGGGGACTAGCGGACAATGAGCAGTTCTTC

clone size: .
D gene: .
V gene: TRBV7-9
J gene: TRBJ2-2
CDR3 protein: CASSPQTTLTGELFF
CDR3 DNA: TGTGCCAGCAGCCCCCAGACTACTCTCACCGGGGAGCTGTTTTTT